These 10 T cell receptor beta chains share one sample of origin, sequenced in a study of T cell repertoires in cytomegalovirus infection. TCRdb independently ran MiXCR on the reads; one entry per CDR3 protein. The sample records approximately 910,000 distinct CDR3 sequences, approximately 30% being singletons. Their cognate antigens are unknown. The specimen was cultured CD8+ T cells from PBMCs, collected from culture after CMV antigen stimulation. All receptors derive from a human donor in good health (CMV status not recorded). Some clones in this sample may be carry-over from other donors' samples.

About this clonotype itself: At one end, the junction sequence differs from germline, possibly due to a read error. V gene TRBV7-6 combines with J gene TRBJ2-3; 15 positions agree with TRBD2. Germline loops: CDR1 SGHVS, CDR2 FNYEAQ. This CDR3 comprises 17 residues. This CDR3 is CASSLRGLAGGGDTQYF. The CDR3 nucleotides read TGTGCCAGCAGCCTACGGGGACTAGCGGGGGGCGGGGATACACAGTATTTT. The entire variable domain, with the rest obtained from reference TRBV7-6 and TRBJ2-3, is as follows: GAGVSQSPRYKVTKRGQDVALRCDPISGHVSLYWYRQALGQGPEFLTYFNYEAQQDKSGLPNDRFSAERPEGSISTLTIQRTEQRDSAMYRCASSLRGLAGGGDTQYFGPGTRLTVL.

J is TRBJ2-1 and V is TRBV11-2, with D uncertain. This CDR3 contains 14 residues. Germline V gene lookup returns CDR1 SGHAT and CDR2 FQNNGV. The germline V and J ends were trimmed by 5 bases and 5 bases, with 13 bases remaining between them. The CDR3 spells CASSPRPGDNEQFF. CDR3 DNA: TGTGCCAGCAGCCCCCGGCCTGGGGACAATGAGCAGTTCTTC.

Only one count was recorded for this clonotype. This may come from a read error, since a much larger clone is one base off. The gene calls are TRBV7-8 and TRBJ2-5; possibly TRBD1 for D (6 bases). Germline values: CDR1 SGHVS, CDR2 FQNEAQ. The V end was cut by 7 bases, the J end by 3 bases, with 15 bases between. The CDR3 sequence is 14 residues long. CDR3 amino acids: CASTPGRGEETQYF. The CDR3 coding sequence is TGTGCCAGCACCCCGGGCAGGGGAGAAGAGACCCAGTACTTC.

The CDR3 here is CASSIQTILRDTEAFF. CDR3 in DNA: TGTGCCAGTAGTATACAGACAATTCTACGGGACACTGAAGCTTTCTTT. The chain combines TRBV19 with TRBJ1-1; D is undetermined. This CDR3 spans 16 amino acids. V dropped 2 bases and J dropped 3 bases, with 16 bases sitting between them. Germline CDR1 LNHDA, CDR2 SQIVND (reference sequence).

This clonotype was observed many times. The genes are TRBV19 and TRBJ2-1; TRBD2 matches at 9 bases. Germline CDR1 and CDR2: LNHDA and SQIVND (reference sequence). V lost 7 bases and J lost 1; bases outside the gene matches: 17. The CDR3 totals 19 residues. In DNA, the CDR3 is TGTGCCAGTACGGGCGGGGGGGCCTTATTACAGCCTTCCTACAATGAGCAGTTCTTC. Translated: CASTGGGALLQPSYNEQFF.

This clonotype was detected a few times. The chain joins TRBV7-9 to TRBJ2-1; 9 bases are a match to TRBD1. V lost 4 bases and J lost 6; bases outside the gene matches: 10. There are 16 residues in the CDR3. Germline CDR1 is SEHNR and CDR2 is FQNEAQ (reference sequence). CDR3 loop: CASSSQGALTVNEQFF. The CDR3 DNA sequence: TGTGCCAGCAGCTCACAGGGGGCACTAACTGTCAATGAGCAGTTCTTC.

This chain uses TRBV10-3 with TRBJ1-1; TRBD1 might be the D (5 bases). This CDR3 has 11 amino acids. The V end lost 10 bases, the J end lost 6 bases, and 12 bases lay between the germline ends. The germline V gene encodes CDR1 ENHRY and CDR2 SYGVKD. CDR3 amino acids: CATCRDSEAFF. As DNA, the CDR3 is TGTGCCACCTGCCGGGACTCTGAAGCTTTCTTT.

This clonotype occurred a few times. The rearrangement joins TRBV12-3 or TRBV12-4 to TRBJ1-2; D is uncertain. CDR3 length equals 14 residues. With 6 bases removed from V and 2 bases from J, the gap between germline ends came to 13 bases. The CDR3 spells CASSSRGVNYGYTF. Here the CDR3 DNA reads TGTGCCAGCAGCTCCCGAGGAGTGAACTATGGCTACACCTTC.

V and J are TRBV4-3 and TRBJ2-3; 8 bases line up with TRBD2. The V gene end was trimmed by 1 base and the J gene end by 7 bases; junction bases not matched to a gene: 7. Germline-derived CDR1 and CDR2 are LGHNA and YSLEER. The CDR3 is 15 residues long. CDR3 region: CASSQGAGGMYTQYF. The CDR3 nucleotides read TGCGCCAGCAGCCAAGGGGCGGGGGGTATGTATACGCAGTATTTT.

The CDR3 region is CASSGQGPKNIQYF. The CDR3 nucleotides are TGTGCCAGCAGTGGGCAGGGGCCCAAAAACATTCAGTACTTC. The rearrangement uses TRBV2 and TRBJ2-4; D might be TRBD1 (6 bases). V gave up 4 bases and J gave up 2 bases, with 9 bases separating them. The germline V gene encodes CDR1 SNHLY and CDR2 FYNNEI. The CDR3 loop spans 14 amino acids.